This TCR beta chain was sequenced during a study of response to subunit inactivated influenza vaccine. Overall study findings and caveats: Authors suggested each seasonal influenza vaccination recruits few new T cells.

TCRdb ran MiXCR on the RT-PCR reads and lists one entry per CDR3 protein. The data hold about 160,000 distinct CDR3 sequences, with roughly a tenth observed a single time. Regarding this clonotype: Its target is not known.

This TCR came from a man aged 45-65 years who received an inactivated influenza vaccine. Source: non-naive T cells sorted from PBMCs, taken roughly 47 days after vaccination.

CDR3 sequence reads: CAISRTAQETQYF. CDR3 in DNA: TGTGCCATCAGCCGGACGGCCCAAGAGACCCAGTACTTC. The chain links TRBV10-3 to TRBJ2-5; no definite D call. The CDR3 totals 13 residues. V was clipped by 6 bases and J by 1 base, with 9 bases between them. Germline CDR1 and CDR2: ENHRY and SYGVKD.